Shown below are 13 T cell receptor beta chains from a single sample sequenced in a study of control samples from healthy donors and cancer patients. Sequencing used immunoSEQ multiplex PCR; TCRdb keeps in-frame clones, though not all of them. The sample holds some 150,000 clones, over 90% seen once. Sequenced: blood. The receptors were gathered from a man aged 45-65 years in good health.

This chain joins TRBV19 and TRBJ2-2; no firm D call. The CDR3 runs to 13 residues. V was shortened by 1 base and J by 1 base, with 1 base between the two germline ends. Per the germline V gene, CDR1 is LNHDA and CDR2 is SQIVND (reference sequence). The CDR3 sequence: CASSIGNTGELFF. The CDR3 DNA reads TGTGCCAGTAGTATAGGGAACACCGGGGAGCTGTTTTTT.

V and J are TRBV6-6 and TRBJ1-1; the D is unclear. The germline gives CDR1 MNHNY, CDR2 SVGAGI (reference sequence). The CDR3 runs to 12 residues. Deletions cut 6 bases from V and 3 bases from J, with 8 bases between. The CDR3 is CASSLIYTEAFF. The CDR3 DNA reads TGTGCCAGCAGCTTGATTTACACTGAAGCTTTCTTT.

The CDR3 sequence is CASRPGGREDQPQHF. CDR3 nucleotide sequence: TGTGCCAGCAGGCCAGGGGGCAGGGAGGATCAGCCCCAGCATTTT. The chain combines TRBV28 with TRBJ1-5, with 8 positions matching TRBD1. The CDR3 contains 15 residues. Germline V CDR1 and CDR2: MDHEN, SYDVKM. Losses at the gene ends were 6 bases for V and 5 bases for J; bases not matched to a gene: 9.

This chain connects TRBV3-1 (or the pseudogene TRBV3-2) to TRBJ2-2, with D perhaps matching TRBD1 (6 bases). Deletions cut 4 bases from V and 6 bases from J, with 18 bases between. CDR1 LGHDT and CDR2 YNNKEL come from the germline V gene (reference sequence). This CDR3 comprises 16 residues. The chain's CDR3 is CASSPQGGLLAGELFF. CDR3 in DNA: TGTGCCAGCAGCCCACAGGGCGGGTTGCTCGCCGGGGAGCTGTTTTTT.

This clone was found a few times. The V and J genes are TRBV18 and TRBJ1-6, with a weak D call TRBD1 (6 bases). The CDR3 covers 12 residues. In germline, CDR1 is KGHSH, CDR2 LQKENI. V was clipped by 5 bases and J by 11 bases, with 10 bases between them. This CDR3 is CASSTGSPPLHF. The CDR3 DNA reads TGTGCCAGCTCAACAGGGTCGCCACCCCTCCACTTT.

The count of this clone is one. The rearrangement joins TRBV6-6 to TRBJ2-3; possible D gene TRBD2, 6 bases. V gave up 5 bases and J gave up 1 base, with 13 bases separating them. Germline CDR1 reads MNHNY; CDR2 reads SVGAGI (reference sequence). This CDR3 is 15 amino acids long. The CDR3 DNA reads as TGTGCCAGCAGTAACGGCCTAGCGCGCACAGATACGCAGTATTTT. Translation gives CASSNGLARTDTQYF.

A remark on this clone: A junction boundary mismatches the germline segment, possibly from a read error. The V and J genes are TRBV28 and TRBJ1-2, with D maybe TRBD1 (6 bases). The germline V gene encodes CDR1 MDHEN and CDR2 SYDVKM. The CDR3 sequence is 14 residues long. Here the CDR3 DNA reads TGCGCTTCCCGGGACACCAGCGTTAACTATGGCTACACCTTC. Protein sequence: CASRDTSVNYGYTF.

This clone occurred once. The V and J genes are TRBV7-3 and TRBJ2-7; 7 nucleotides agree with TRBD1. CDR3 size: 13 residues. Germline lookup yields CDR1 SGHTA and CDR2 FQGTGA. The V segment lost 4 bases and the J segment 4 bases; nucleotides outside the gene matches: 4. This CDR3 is CASSSGDRYEQYF. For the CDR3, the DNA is TGTGCCAGCAGCTCCGGGGACAGATACGAGCAGTACTTC.

CDR3 coding DNA: TGTGCCAGCAGTTTATTTGGGAATGAGCAGTTCTTC. This codes for CASSLFGNEQFF. J is TRBJ2-1 and V is TRBV12-3 or TRBV12-4; the D is unclear. The CDR3 has 12 residues. The V end lost 2 bases, the J end lost 7 bases, and 6 bases lay between the germline ends.

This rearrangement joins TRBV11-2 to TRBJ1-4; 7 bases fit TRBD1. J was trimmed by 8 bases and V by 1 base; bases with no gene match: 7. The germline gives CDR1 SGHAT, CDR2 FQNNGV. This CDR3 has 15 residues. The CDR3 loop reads CASSLGAGGWEKLFF. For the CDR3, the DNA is TGTGCCAGCAGCTTAGGGGCAGGGGGATGGGAAAAACTGTTTTTT.

CDR3 sequence: CASRTGFGYTF. The CDR3 DNA sequence: TGTGCCAGCAGGACAGGATTTGGCTACACCTTC. The chain uses TRBV6-5 and TRBJ1-2; D might be TRBD1 (6 bases). The V end was cut by 6 bases, the J end by 7 bases, with 9 bases between. CDR3 size: 11 residues. The germline CDR1 and CDR2 sequences are MNHEY and SVGAGI.

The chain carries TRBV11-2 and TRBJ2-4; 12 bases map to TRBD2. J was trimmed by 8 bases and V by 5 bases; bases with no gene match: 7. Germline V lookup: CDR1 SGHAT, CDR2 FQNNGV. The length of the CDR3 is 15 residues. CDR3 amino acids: CASSALAGGRDIQYF. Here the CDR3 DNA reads TGTGCCAGCAGCGCACTAGCGGGAGGTCGAGACATTCAGTACTTC.

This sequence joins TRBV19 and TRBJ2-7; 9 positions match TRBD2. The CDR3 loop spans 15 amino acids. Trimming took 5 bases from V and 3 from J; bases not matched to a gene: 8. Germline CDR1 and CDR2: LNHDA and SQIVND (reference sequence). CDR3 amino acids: CASSPFSGRGYEQYF. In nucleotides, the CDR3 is TGTGCCAGTAGTCCCTTTAGCGGGAGAGGCTACGAGCAGTACTTC.